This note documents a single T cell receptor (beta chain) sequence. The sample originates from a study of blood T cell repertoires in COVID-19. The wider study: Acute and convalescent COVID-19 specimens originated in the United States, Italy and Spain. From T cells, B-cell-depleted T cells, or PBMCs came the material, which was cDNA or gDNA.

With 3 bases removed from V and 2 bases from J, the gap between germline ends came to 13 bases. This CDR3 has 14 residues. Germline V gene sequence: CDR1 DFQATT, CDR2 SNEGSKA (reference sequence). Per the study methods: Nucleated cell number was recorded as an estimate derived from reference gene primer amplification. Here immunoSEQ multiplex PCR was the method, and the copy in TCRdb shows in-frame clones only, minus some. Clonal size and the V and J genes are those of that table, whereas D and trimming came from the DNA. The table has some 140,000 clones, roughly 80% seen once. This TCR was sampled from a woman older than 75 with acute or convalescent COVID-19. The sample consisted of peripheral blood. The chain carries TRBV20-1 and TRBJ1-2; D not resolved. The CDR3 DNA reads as TGCAGTGCTAGTGCGGGGATTGGGAACTATGGCTACACCTTC. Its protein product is CSASAGIGNYGYTF.